Below are 29 T cell receptor beta chains sequenced from a single sample in a study of blood T cell repertoires in COVID-19 (dated by TCRdb to 2020 to 2022). Library preparation employed the immunoSEQ multiplex PCR assay. TCRdb provides this immuneACCESS table in a form limited to in-frame rearrangements. Some clones are lacking; in checked studies, under half of them reflect an unresolved V gene, and why the rest are absent is not known. The sample table shows roughly 97,000 clones, and about 87% are seen once. The leading ten clones occupy about 16% of the sample. Sequences were obtained from peripheral blood. All receptors derive from a man over 45 with acute or convalescent COVID-19.

V is TRBV30 and J is TRBJ2-2; 13 nucleotides align to TRBD2. The germline V gene encodes CDR1 GTSNPN and CDR2 SVGIG (reference sequence). Trimming took 7 bases from V and 5 from J; bases not matched to a gene: 7. The CDR3 covers 15 residues. The CDR3 spells CALRTSGRSTGELFF. For the CDR3, the DNA is TGTGCCTTAAGGACTAGCGGGAGAAGTACCGGGGAGCTGTTTTTT.

The chain joins TRBV29-1 to TRBJ1-5; tentative D call: TRBD1 (6 bases). Germline CDR1 is SQVTM and CDR2 is ANQGSEA. The germline V and J ends were trimmed by 6 bases and 0 bases, with 15 bases remaining between them. This CDR3 has 15 residues. The CDR3 reads CSVAWGGLSNQPQHF. In DNA form, the CDR3 reads TGCAGCGTGGCCTGGGGGGGGCTTAGCAATCAGCCCCAGCATTTT.

The chain is built from TRBV3-1 (or the pseudogene TRBV3-2) and TRBJ2-1; TRBD2 matches at 7 bases. The V segment lost 4 bases and the J segment 10 bases; nucleotides outside the gene matches: 13. The CDR3 contains 15 residues. Germline-derived CDR1 and CDR2 are LGHDT and YNNKEL (reference sequence). The CDR3 reads CASSPDLRGSREQFF. The CDR3 DNA is TGTGCCAGCAGCCCCGACCTGCGCGGGAGCAGGGAGCAGTTCTTC.

This chain connects TRBV30 to TRBJ2-7; TRBD1 matches 8 bases. There are 13 residues in the CDR3. Germline values: CDR1 GTSNPN, CDR2 SVGIG (reference sequence). J gave up 4 bases and V 1 base, and 3 bases lay outside the gene matches. This chain's CDR3 is CAWSAGGWYEQYF. The CDR3, as DNA: TGTGCCTGGAGTGCAGGGGGCTGGTACGAGCAGTACTTC.

The rearrangement uses TRBV5-1 and TRBJ2-7, with 7 bases matching TRBD1. Germline CDR1 SGHRS, CDR2 YFSETQ. V was pared by 4 bases and J by 0 bases, with 7 bases of the junction left unmatched. The CDR3 runs 15 residues. CDR3 coding DNA: TGCGCCAGCAGCGTATCGACAGGGTCCTCCTACGAGCAGTACTTC. The encoded protein is CASSVSTGSSYEQYF.

The chain has TRBV4-1 and TRBJ2-5, with a possible D match to TRBD1 (6 bases). The germline V and J ends were trimmed by 1 base and 4 bases, with 10 bases remaining between them. Per the germline V gene, CDR1 is MGHRA and CDR2 is YSYEKL. The CDR3 has 14 amino acids. The CDR3 sequence is CASSQVLGAETQYF. DNA of the CDR3: TGCGCCAGCAGCCAAGTGTTGGGGGCAGAGACCCAGTACTTC.

J is TRBJ2-5 and V is TRBV15; no firm D call. CDR1 is LNHNV, CDR2 YYDKDF, per germline (reference sequence). This CDR3 is 14 amino acids long. V was cut by 1 base and J by 1 base, with 7 bases left in between. The CDR3 coding sequence is TGTGCCACCAGCAGAGGAAAGCTCCAAGAGACCCAGTACTTC. Protein sequence: CATSRGKLQETQYF.

The genes are TRBV5-1 and TRBJ1-2; the D is unclear. The CDR3 length is 14 residues. Germline V gives CDR1 SGHRS, CDR2 YFSETQ. Trimming shortened V by 0 bases and J by 5 bases, and 11 bases separated the two germline ends. The CDR3 reads CASSLEAGDYGYTF. The CDR3 DNA sequence: TGCGCCAGCAGCTTGGAGGCGGGAGATTATGGCTACACCTTC.

The rearrangement uses TRBV19 and TRBJ2-7, with 7 bases aligning to TRBD1. This CDR3 comprises 14 residues. Losses at the gene ends were 3 bases for V and 3 bases for J; bases not matched to a gene: 5. Germline-derived CDR1 and CDR2 are LNHDA and SQIVND (reference sequence). The CDR3 nucleotides read TGTGCCAGTAGTATTGGCCCAGGGGGCTACGAGCAGTACTTC. It translates to CASSIGPGGYEQYF.

This sequence joins TRBV28 and TRBJ1-4, with D maybe TRBD1 (6 bases). V gave up 7 bases and J gave up 8 bases, with 14 bases separating them. The CDR3 spans 13 residues. The germline gives CDR1 MDHEN, CDR2 SYDVKM. DNA of the CDR3: TGTGCCAGCACAACTCAGGACAGAGAAAAACTGTTTTTT. Protein sequence: CASTTQDREKLFF.

The CDR3 DNA is TGTGCCAGTAGTTCCGGGAGGGCGACTCAGCCCCAGCATTTT. Its protein is CASSSGRATQPQHF. V and J are TRBV19 and TRBJ1-5; D call uncertain. V lost 5 bases and J lost 6, with 14 bases in between. CDR1 and CDR2 from the germline V gene are LNHDA and SQIVND (reference sequence). The CDR3 contains 14 residues.

The rearrangement joins TRBV28 to TRBJ1-5, with D possibly matching TRBD1 (5 bases). Between the trimmed V and J ends, which lost 5 bases and 7 bases, there was a span of 18 bases. This CDR3 is built from 15 residues. The germline V gene has CDR1 MDHEN and CDR2 SYDVKM. Written as DNA, the CDR3 is TGTGCCAGCAGTGGAACGCGCCCATCAGGGCAGCCCCAGCATTTT. Translation: CASSGTRPSGQPQHF.

This clone was seen only a few times. The CDR3 loop reads CASSFTAGGEQFF. The CDR3 DNA reads as TGCGCCAGCAGCTTTACAGCGGGCGGTGAGCAGTTCTTC. The rearrangement uses TRBV5-1 and TRBJ2-1; D perhaps matches TRBD2 (6 bases). The V and J ends lost 2 bases and 9 bases respectively, with 12 bases between them. Per the germline V gene, CDR1 is SGHRS and CDR2 is YFSETQ. The CDR3 runs to 13 residues.

The CDR3 DNA reads as TGCGCCAGCAGCTGGGGGACTAGCGGGAGCCGGGAGCAGTTCTTC. Amino acid sequence: CASSWGTSGSREQFF. This chain connects TRBV5-1 to TRBJ2-1; 14 bases are shared with TRBD2. Losses at the gene ends were 3 bases for V and 10 bases for J; bases not matched to a gene: 6. Per the germline V gene, CDR1 is SGHRS and CDR2 is YFSETQ. The CDR3 runs to 15 residues.

This chain uses TRBV3-1 (or the pseudogene TRBV3-2) with TRBJ2-1; possibly TRBD2 for D (6 bases). V lost 3 bases and J 5 bases, leaving 23 bases between the germline ends. CDR1 is LGHDT, CDR2 YNNKEL, per germline (reference sequence). The CDR3 totals 18 residues. Here the CDR3 DNA reads TGTGCCAGCAGCCACAAACTAGCAGGAGAAGGGGCGAACAATGAGCAGTTCTTC. Its protein is CASSHKLAGEGANNEQFF.

This clone turned up a few times. The V gene is TRBV3-1 (or the pseudogene TRBV3-2), the J gene TRBJ2-2; D is ambiguous. From germline, CDR1 is LGHDT and CDR2 YNNKEL (reference sequence). CDR3 length equals 12 residues. The germline V and J ends were trimmed by 8 bases and 8 bases, with 12 bases remaining between them. This CDR3 is CASADSLGELFF. CDR3 bases: TGTGCCAGCGCAGACTCCTTAGGGGAGCTGTTTTTT.

This chain links TRBV6-1 with TRBJ1-4, with D perhaps matching TRBD1 (6 bases). This CDR3 spans 14 amino acids. V lost 3 bases to trimming and J lost 7 bases, with 12 bases between them. Per germline, CDR1 MNHNS and CDR2 SASEGT. The CDR3 spells CASSDRDTREKLFF. CDR3 coding DNA: TGTGCCAGCAGTGACAGGGACACACGTGAAAAACTGTTTTTT.

The chain's CDR3 is CSASPVINEQFF. Written as DNA, the CDR3 is TGCAGTGCTAGTCCAGTCATCAATGAGCAGTTCTTC. The gene calls are TRBV20-1 and TRBJ2-1; D not certain. Germline CDR1 is DFQATT and CDR2 is SNEGSKA (reference sequence). Trimming took 3 bases from V and 6 from J, leaving 9 bases between them. CDR3 length: 12 amino acids.

This clone was picked up one time. CDR3 sequence reads: CASSYEGVETQYF. The CDR3 DNA sequence: TGTGCCAGCAGTTACGAGGGAGTGGAGACCCAGTACTTC. The chain recombines TRBV6-6 with TRBJ2-5; D perhaps matches TRBD2 (5 bases). The CDR3 length is 13 residues. The germline V gene encodes CDR1 MNHNY and CDR2 SVGAGI (reference sequence). The ends were cut back, 2 bases at V and 5 bases at J, with 9 bases in the middle.

The chain couples TRBV29-1 to TRBJ2-2, with 8 nucleotides matching TRBD2. The CDR3 has 16 residues. CDR1 and CDR2 (germline): SQVTM, ANQGSEA. With V trimmed by 0 bases and J by 8 bases, 11 bases remained unmatched. The CDR3 protein is CSVEDPGRATKGELFF. The DNA for the CDR3 is TGCAGCGTTGAAGATCCCGGGAGGGCCACGAAAGGGGAGCTGTTTTTT.

The chain carries TRBV27 and TRBJ1-1; D is unclear. Germline CDR1 MNHEY, CDR2 SMNVEV (reference sequence). V lost 3 bases, J lost 1 base, and 12 bases lay in between. CDR3 size: 15 residues. CDR3 residues: CASSFLGLENTEAFF. DNA of the CDR3: TGTGCCAGCAGTTTTTTGGGCCTGGAGAACACTGAAGCTTTCTTT.

The V and J genes are TRBV24-1 and TRBJ2-3; maybe TRBD2 (6 bases). Germline CDR1 reads KGHDR; CDR2 reads SFDVKD. The CDR3 has 14 amino acids. Trimming shortened V by 8 bases and J by 1 base, and 12 bases separated the two germline ends. CDR3 loop: CATMDGGRTDTQYF. CDR3 bases: TGTGCCACCATGGACGGGGGACGCACAGATACGCAGTATTTT.

V and J are TRBV9 and TRBJ1-2; 7 nucleotides match TRBD1. V shed 3 bases and J 5 bases; nucleotides not matched to a gene: 4. The CDR3 extends over 13 amino acids. Germline CDR1 SGDLS, CDR2 YYNGEE. The CDR3 region has the DNA TGTGCCAGCAGCGCTGGGGGACAGTATGGCTACACCTTC. Protein product: CASSAGGQYGYTF. The whole variable domain, remainder taken from reference TRBV9 and TRBJ1-2, is DSGVTQTPKHLITATGQRVTLRCSPRSGDLSVYWYQQSLDQGLQFLIQYYNGEERAKGNILERFSAQQFPDLHSELNLSSLELGDSALYFCASSAGGQYGYTFGSGTRLTVV.

This clone turned up a few times. The rearrangement links TRBV13 to TRBJ2-7; 7 bases fit TRBD1. The germline V gene has CDR1 PRHDT and CDR2 FYEKMQ (reference sequence). The CDR3 has 18 amino acids. Trimming took 1 base from V and 4 from J; bases not matched to a gene: 16. The CDR3 DNA follows: TGTGCCAGCAGCTTAGAGGGGCTGAGAGAGGGGGCGAGGTACGAGCAGTACTTC. Amino acids: CASSLEGLREGARYEQYF. Variable domain in full (rest from reference TRBV13 and TRBJ2-7): AAGVIQSPRHLIKEKRETATLKCYPIPRHDTVYWYQQGPGQDPQFLISFYEKMQSDKGSIPDRFSAQQFSDYHSELNMSSLELGDSALYFCASSLEGLREGARYEQYFGPGTRLTVT.

Only a few counts were recorded for this clone. The chain combines TRBV28 with TRBJ2-2; maybe TRBD2 (6 bases). CDR1 is MDHEN, CDR2 SYDVKM, per germline. Trimming stripped 6 bases from V and 4 bases from J, with 12 bases between. CDR3 length: 14 residues. The CDR3 loop is CASSRSGGTGELFF. CDR3 nucleotide sequence: TGTGCCAGCAGCCGTTCCGGGGGCACCGGGGAGCTGTTTTTT.

CDR3: CASSGGRPEAFF. The CDR3 nucleotides read TGTGCCAGCAGTGGAGGAAGGCCTGAAGCTTTCTTT. This sequence joins TRBV25-1 and TRBJ1-1, with no clear D. There are 12 residues in the CDR3. Germline assignment: CDR1 MGHDK and CDR2 SYGVNS. The ends were cut back, 4 bases at V and 6 bases at J, with 9 bases in the middle.

This sequence joins TRBV25-1 and TRBJ2-6; D not resolved. V was cut by 1 base and J by 3 bases, with 4 bases left in between. Germline V gene sequence: CDR1 MGHDK, CDR2 SYGVNS. There are 14 residues in the CDR3. In DNA form, the CDR3 reads TGTGCCAGCAGTGAATCGGGTGGGGCCAACGTCCTGACTTTC. This gives the protein CASSESGGANVLTF.

The V call is TRBV14, the J call TRBJ2-5, with D possibly matching TRBD1 (6 bases). Germline-derived CDR1 and CDR2 are SGHDN and FVKESK. The V end lost 0 bases, the J end lost 6 bases, and 14 bases lay between the germline ends. CDR3 length: 15 residues. The CDR3 spells CASSQDWQGQKTQYF. CDR3 bases: TGTGCCAGCAGCCAAGATTGGCAGGGGCAAAAGACCCAGTACTTC.

This chain connects TRBV27 to TRBJ2-5; 15 positions agree with TRBD2. In germline, CDR1 is MNHEY, CDR2 SMNVEV (reference sequence). The CDR3 is 18 residues long. V gave up 3 bases and J gave up 2 bases; unmatched junction bases: 7. The CDR3 nucleotides read TGTGCCAGCAGTTTGCGGACTAGCGGGAGGGCAAGGCAAGAGACCCAGTACTTC. Translated: CASSLRTSGRARQETQYF.